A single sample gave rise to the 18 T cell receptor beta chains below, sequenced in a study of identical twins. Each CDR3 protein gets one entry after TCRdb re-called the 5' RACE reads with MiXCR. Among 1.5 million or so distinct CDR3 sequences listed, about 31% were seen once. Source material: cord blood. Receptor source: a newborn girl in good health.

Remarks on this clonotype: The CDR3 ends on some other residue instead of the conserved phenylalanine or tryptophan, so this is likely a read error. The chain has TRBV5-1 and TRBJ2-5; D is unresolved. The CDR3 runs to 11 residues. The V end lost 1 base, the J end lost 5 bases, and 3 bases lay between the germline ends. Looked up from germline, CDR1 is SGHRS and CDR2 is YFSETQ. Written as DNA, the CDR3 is TGCGCCAGCAGCTTGATGGAGACCCAGTACAAC. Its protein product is CASSLMETQYN.

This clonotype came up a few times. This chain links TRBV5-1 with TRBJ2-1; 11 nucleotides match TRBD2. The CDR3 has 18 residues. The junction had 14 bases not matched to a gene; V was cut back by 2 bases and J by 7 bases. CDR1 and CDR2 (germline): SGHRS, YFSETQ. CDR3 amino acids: CASSFNSPASGRLNEQFF. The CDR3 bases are TGCGCCAGCAGCTTTAATTCACCGGCTAGCGGGAGGTTAAATGAGCAGTTCTTC.

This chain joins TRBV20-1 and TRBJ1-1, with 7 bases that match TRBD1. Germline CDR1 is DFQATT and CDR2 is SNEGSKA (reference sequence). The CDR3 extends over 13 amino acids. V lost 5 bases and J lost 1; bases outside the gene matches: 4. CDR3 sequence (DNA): TGCAGTGCTCCTTCAGGGGGGAACACTGAAGCTTTCTTT. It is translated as CSAPSGGNTEAFF.

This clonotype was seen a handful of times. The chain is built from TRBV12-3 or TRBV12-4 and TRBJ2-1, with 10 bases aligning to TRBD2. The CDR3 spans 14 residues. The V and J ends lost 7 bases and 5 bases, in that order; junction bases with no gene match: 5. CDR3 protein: CASTLAGVNNEQFF. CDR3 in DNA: TGTGCCAGCACCCTAGCGGGGGTTAACAATGAGCAGTTCTTC.

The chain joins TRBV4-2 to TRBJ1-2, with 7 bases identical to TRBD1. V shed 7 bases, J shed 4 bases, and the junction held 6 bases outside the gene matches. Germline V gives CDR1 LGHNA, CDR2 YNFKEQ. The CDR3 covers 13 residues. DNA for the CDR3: TGTGCCAGCACCAGAGGGGGCCCCTATGGCTACACCTTC. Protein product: CASTRGGPYGYTF.

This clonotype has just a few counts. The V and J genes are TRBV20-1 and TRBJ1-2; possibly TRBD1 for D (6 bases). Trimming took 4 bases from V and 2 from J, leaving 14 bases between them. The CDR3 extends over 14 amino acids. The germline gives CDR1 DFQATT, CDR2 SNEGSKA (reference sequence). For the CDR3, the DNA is TGCAGTGCTACTACCAACACAGGGAACTATGGCTACACCTTC. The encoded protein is CSATTNTGNYGYTF.

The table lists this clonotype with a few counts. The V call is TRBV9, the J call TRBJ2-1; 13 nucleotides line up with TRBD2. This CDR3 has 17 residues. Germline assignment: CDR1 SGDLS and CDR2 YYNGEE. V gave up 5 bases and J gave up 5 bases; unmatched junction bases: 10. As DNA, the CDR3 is TGTGCCAGCAGAGAGACTAGCGGGGGGTTAGGCAACAATGAGCAGTTCTTC. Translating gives CASRETSGGLGNNEQFF.

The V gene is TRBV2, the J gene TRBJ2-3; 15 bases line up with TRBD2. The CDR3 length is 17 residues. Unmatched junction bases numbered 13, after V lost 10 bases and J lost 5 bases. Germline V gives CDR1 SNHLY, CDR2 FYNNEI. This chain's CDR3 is CATLIGLAGGRGDTQYF. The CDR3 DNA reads TGTGCCACCCTAATCGGACTAGCGGGGGGGCGGGGAGATACGCAGTATTTT.

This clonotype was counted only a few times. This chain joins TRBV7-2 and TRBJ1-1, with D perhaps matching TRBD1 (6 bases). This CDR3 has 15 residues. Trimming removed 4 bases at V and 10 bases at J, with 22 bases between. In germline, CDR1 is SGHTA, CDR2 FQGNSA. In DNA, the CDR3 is TGTGCCAGCAGCTATCGGGAAACAACAGGGCCTGTAGCTTTCTTT. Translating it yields CASSYRETTGPVAFF. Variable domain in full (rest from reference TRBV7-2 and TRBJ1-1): GAGVSQSPSNKVTEKGKDVELRCDPISGHTALYWYRQSLGQGLEFLIYFQGNSAPDKSGLPSDRFSAERTGGSVSTLTIQRTQQEDSAVYLCASSYRETTGPVAFFGQGTRLTVV.

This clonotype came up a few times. The CDR3 region has the DNA TGCGCCAGCAGCCACGGACTAGCGGGAGGGATCTACAATGAGCAGTTCTTC. As protein: CASSHGLAGGIYNEQFF. This rearrangement joins TRBV5-1 to TRBJ2-1, with TRBD2 matching 15 bases. CDR1 and CDR2 from the germline V gene are SGHRS and YFSETQ. J lost 3 bases, V lost 4 bases, and 5 bases had no gene match. The CDR3 is made up of 17 amino acids.

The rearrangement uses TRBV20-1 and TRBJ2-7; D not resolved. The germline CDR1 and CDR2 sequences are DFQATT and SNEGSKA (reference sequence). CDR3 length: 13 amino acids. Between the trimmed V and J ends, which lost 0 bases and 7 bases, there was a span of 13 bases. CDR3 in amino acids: CSARDLDHNEQYF. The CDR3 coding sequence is TGCAGTGCTAGAGATCTAGACCACAATGAGCAGTACTTC.

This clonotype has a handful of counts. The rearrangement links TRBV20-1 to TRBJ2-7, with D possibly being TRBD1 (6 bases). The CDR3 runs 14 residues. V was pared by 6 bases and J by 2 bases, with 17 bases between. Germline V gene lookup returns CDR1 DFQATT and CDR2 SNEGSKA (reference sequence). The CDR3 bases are TGCAGTGCAGGGGGTGGCGGTTCCACCTACGAGCAGTACTTC. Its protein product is CSAGGGGSTYEQYF.

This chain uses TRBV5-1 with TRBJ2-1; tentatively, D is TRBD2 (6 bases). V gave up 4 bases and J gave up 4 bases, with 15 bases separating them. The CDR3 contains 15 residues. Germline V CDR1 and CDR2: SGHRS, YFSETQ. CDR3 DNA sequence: TGCGCCAGCAGCGCGACTAGGGGAGCGTACAATGAGCAGTTCTTC. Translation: CASSATRGAYNEQFF.

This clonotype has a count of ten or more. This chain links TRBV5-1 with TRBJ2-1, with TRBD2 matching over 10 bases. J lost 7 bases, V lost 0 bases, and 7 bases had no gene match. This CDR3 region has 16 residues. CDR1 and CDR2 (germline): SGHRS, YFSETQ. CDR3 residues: CASSLASGSSGNEQFF. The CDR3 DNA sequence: TGCGCCAGCAGCTTGGCTAGCGGGAGTTCAGGGAATGAGCAGTTCTTC.

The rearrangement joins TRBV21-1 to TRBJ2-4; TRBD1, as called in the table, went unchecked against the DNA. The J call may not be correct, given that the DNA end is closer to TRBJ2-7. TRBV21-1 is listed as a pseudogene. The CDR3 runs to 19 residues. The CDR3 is CASSKAHSPGQGPFYEQYF. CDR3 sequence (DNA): TGTGCCAGCAGCAAAGCCCACTCTCCGGGACAGGGGCCGTTCTACGAGCAGTACTTC.

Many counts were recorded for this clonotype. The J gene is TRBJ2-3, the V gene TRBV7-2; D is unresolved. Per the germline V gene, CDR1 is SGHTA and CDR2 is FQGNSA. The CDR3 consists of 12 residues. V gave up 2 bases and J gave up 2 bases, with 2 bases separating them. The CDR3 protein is CASSLLTDTQYF. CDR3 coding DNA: TGTGCCAGCAGCTTACTCACAGATACGCAGTATTTT.

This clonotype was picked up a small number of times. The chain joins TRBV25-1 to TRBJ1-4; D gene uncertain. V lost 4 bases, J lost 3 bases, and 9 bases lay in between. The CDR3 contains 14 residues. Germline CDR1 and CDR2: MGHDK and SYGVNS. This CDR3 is CASSVEEANEKLFF. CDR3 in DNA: TGTGCCAGCAGTGTAGAGGAAGCTAATGAAAAACTGTTTTTT.

The CDR3 protein is CASSSRNMNTEAFF. Written as DNA, the CDR3 is TGTGCCAGCAGCTCCCGGAACATGAACACTGAAGCTTTCTTT. The chain is built from TRBV7-9 and TRBJ1-1, with D unresolved. The CDR3 sequence is 14 residues long. Trimming took 4 bases from V and 0 from J, leaving 9 bases between them. Germline loops: CDR1 SEHNR, CDR2 FQNEAQ (reference sequence).